This T cell receptor beta chain was obtained from a study of T cell changes during pregnancy in multiple sclerosis. Profiling relied on immunoSEQ multiplex PCR, and the TCRdb table lists in-frame clones only, not all of them. Of 57,000 or so clones listed, about 91% were seen once; the top ten hold 3.6%. The CDR3 has 13 amino acids. V was shortened by 3 bases and J by 10 bases, with 13 bases between the two germline ends. Germline values: CDR1 LGHNA, CDR2 YNFKEQ. The chain uses TRBV4-2 and TRBJ2-1, with D maybe TRBD2 (5 bases). Sequenced material: peripheral blood, taken after pregnancy. The source of this sequence is a female donor in good health, enrolled as a control in a pregnancy study. CDR3 bases: TGTGCCAGCAGCCAGGGATTATGGGAGGAGCAGTTCTTC. It codes for CASSQGLWEEQFF.